The sequence of this T cell receptor (beta chain) was determined in a study of shared clonotypes between healthy human individuals. Measured with immunoSEQ multiplex PCR; TCRdb has only the in-frame clones, and not every one. The sample includes some 2.1 million clones, 85% to 95% of them seen just once. A remark on this clone: Its target is unknown.

Study findings and constraints: Roughly 4.7% was the fraction of naive CD4 clonotypes found shared across four donors.

The V segment lost 4 bases and the J segment 8 bases; nucleotides outside the gene matches: 8. Germline lookup yields CDR1 SEHNR and CDR2 FQNEAQ (reference sequence). CDR3 size: 15 residues. The gene calls are TRBV7-9 and TRBJ2-1; 10 nucleotides match TRBD2. What was sequenced was naive CD4+ T cells sorted from blood. The subset was: CD45RA+ positively selected. The origin of this receptor is a man younger than 30 in good health. The CDR3 sequence is CASSSFSGRLYEQFF. The CDR3 DNA sequence: TGTGCCAGCAGCTCTTTTAGCGGGAGGCTGTATGAGCAGTTCTTC. The variable domain in full, with the rest retrieved from reference TRBV7-9 and TRBJ2-1, is DTGVSQNPRHKITKRGQNVTFRCDPISEHNRLYWYRQTLGQGPEFLTYFQNEAQLEKSRLLSDRFSAERPKGSFSTLEIQRTEQGDSAMYLCASSSFSGRLYEQFFGPGTRLTVL.